The source of this T cell receptor (beta chain) is a study of blood T cells in healthy people across ages. This clonotype was picked up many times. Antigen unknown. The study's findings and limits: As naive T cell percentage varied, TCR beta diversity correlated strongly with it. Long-lived donors carried more naive CD4+ cells and greater diversity than aged donors.

The germline CDR1 and CDR2 sequences are SQVTM and ANQGSEA. The germline V and J ends were trimmed by 6 bases and 5 bases, with 16 bases remaining between them. CDR3 length: 13 residues. It was with a sample-barcoded 5' primer and a J-beta primer mix that a second PCR of roughly 6 to 11 cycles was run. TCRdb fed the 5' RACE reads into MiXCR, producing one record per CDR3 protein. This table has approximately 400,000 distinct CDR3 sequences, about 55% appearing once. The sequencing sample was made of blood. The receptor comes from a man aged 55 to 70 in good health. V gene TRBV29-1 combines with J gene TRBJ2-5, with D tentatively TRBD1 or TRBD2 (6 bases each). DNA for the CDR3: TGCAGCGTGCGGGACACCCAGGTGGAGACCCAGTACTTC. This gives the protein CSVRDTQVETQYF.